This is a list of T cell receptor beta chains from one sample in a study of T cell repertoires in cytomegalovirus infection. TCRdb re-called the reads through MiXCR, storing one row per CDR3 protein. The sample has about 220,000 distinct CDR3 sequences, 35% to 40% seen once. The antigens these receptors bind are not known. Sequenced here: CD8+ T cells from cultured PBMCs, sampled from culture after CMV antigen stimulation. The receptors here all came from a human donor in good health (CMV status not recorded). Some clones in this sample may be carry-over from other donors' samples. CDR3s include the opening cysteine and the closing phenylalanine or tryptophan. A D gene is named only where the DNA matches it firmly. For some rows the clone size is stated as once, few or many, or as a class when expanded; others skip it.

j_call: TRBJ2-3
clone_size: NA
d_call: TRBD2
v_call: TRBV28
cdr3_nt: TGTGCCAGCAGTTCTGAACTAGCGGGAGGGTGGGGCACAGATACGCAGTATTTT
cdr3_aa: CASSSELAGGWGTDTQYF

j_call: TRBJ2-2
clone_size: NA
d_call: TRBD2
v_call: TRBV27
cdr3_nt: TGTGCCAGCAGTTTATCGGTCTACGTTGCGGGAGATTATATCACCGGGGAGCTGTTTTTT
cdr3_aa: CASSLSVYVAGDYITGELFF

j_call: TRBJ2-7
clone_size: few
d_call: TRBD1
v_call: TRBV7-8
cdr3_nt: TGTGCCAGCAGCCCACAGGGGGCCGTTTTTTACGAGCAGTACTTC
cdr3_aa: CASSPQGAVFYEQYF

j_call: TRBJ2-1
clone_size: once
d_call: TRBD1
v_call: TRBV11-3
cdr3_nt: TGTGCCAGCAGCGATTGGACAGGGGTTCAGTTCTTC
cdr3_aa: CASSDWTGVQFF

j_call: TRBJ1-1
clone_size: few
d_call: NA
v_call: TRBV7-3
cdr3_nt: TGTGCCAGCAGCCCTCAGGGGATGGCTGAAGCTTTCTTT
cdr3_aa: CASSPQGMAEAFF

j_call: TRBJ2-5
clone_size: NA
d_call: TRBD2
v_call: TRBV10-3
cdr3_nt: TGTGCCATCAGTGAGTCGAGAGCGGGGGGCCCCTCTGGGACCCAGTACTTC
cdr3_aa: CAISESRAGGPSGTQYF

j_call: TRBJ2-7
clone_size: many
d_call: TRBD1
v_call: TRBV7-9
cdr3_nt: TGTGCCAGCAGCCCGGGACAGGGGAGCTCCTACGAGCAGTACTTC
cdr3_aa: CASSPGQGSSYEQYF

j_call: TRBJ2-7
clone_size: NA
d_call: TRBD1
v_call: TRBV27
cdr3_nt: TGTGCCAGCAGAAGGAACAGGGGGAAGGGCTCCTACGAGCAGTACTTC
cdr3_aa: CASRRNRGKGSYEQYF

j_call: TRBJ2-1
clone_size: few
d_call: TRBD2
v_call: TRBV5-3
cdr3_nt: TGTGCCAGCAGCGCTACATGGCGGGAGCGGTATGAGCAGTTCTTC
cdr3_aa: CASSATWRERYEQFF

j_call: TRBJ2-2
clone_size: few
d_call: NA
v_call: TRBV29-1
cdr3_nt: TGCAGCGTCAGCCGGAACACCGGGGAGCTGTTTTTT
cdr3_aa: CSVSRNTGELFF

j_call: TRBJ2-5
clone_size: few
d_call: NA
v_call: TRBV6-8
cdr3_nt: TGTGCCAGCAGTCCCCCACACAGTCCAGAGACCCAGTACTTC
cdr3_aa: CASSPPHSPETQYF

j_call: TRBJ2-1
clone_size: NA
d_call: TRBD1
v_call: TRBV6-2/TRBV6-3
cdr3_nt: TGTGCCAGCAGTTTGCCGGGACAGGGGGGTTCGTATGAGCAGTTCTTC
cdr3_aa: CASSLPGQGGSYEQFF

j_call: TRBJ1-1
clone_size: NA
d_call: NA
v_call: TRBV5-4
cdr3_nt: TGTGCCAGCAGCCCTACTGGACAGCTGAAGAACACTGAAGCTTTCTTT
cdr3_aa: CASSPTGQLKNTEAFF

j_call: TRBJ2-2
clone_size: NA
d_call: TRBD2
v_call: TRBV12-3/TRBV12-4
cdr3_nt: TGTGCCAGCAGTTTTCACGGGACTAGCACCGGGGAGCTGTTTTTT
cdr3_aa: CASSFHGTSTGELFF

j_call: TRBJ2-3
clone_size: many
d_call: NA
v_call: TRBV2
cdr3_nt: TGTGCCAGCAGTCGGACTCGCAGCACAGATACGCAGTATTTT
cdr3_aa: CASSRTRSTDTQYF

j_call: TRBJ1-5
clone_size: NA
d_call: NA
v_call: TRBV18
cdr3_nt: TGTGCCAGCTCGCCACTTGATCAGCCCCAGCATTTT
cdr3_aa: CASSPLDQPQHF

j_call: TRBJ2-3
clone_size: many
d_call: NA
v_call: TRBV7-2
cdr3_nt: TGTGCCAGCAGCCCCGGGGTAGCGGCCACAGATACGCAGTATTTT
cdr3_aa: CASSPGVAATDTQYF

j_call: TRBJ1-5
clone_size: NA
d_call: TRBD1
v_call: TRBV19
cdr3_nt: TGTGCCAGTAGAAGGGAGGGGGCGGGAGAACAGCCCCAGCATTTT
cdr3_aa: CASRREGAGEQPQHF

j_call: TRBJ2-7
clone_size: NA
d_call: NA
v_call: TRBV5-4
cdr3_nt: TGTGCCAGCAGCGCCCAGGGTGGCCCCTACGAGCAGTACTTC
cdr3_aa: CASSAQGGPYEQYF

j_call: TRBJ2-1
clone_size: NA
d_call: TRBD2
v_call: TRBV6-1
cdr3_nt: TGTGCCAGCAGTGAAGGGTGGGCTAGCGGGAGGGCCGTCAATGAGCAGTTCTTC
cdr3_aa: CASSEGWASGRAVNEQFF

j_call: TRBJ2-6
clone_size: few
d_call: NA
v_call: TRBV27
cdr3_nt: TGTGCCAGCAGTTTAAGTTTCTACTCTGGGGCCAACGTCCTGACTTTC
cdr3_aa: CASSLSFYSGANVLTF

j_call: TRBJ2-7
clone_size: NA
d_call: NA
v_call: TRBV12-3/TRBV12-4
cdr3_nt: TGTGCCAGCAGTTTAGTATCCAATTCAGCCCGCCATTACGAGCAGTACTTC
cdr3_aa: CASSLVSNSARHYEQYF

j_call: TRBJ2-7
clone_size: few
d_call: NA
v_call: TRBV7-9
cdr3_nt: TGTGCCAGCAGCTTACTTAGTACAGGTCGGTACGAGCAGTACTTC
cdr3_aa: CASSLLSTGRYEQYF

j_call: TRBJ1-1
clone_size: NA
d_call: NA
v_call: TRBV12-3/TRBV12-4
cdr3_nt: TGTGCCAGCAGTTTTCCCGGGGGCACTGAAGCTTTCTTT
cdr3_aa: CASSFPGGTEAFF

j_call: TRBJ1-1
clone_size: few
d_call: NA
v_call: TRBV6-2/TRBV6-3
cdr3_nt: TGTGCCAGCAGACCTACAAACTTACGACCGGGCTCGACGGGTACTGAAGCTTTCTTT
cdr3_aa: CASRPTNLRPGSTGTEAFF

j_call: TRBJ2-2
clone_size: NA
d_call: NA
v_call: TRBV2
cdr3_nt: TGTGCCAGCAGTGAAATTGGGGCGGACACCGGGGAGCTGTTTTTT
cdr3_aa: CASSEIGADTGELFF

j_call: TRBJ2-1
clone_size: few
d_call: NA
v_call: TRBV7-9
cdr3_nt: TGTGCCAGCAGCCCAAGGGACCGTCCCTACAATGAGCAGTTCTTC
cdr3_aa: CASSPRDRPYNEQFF

j_call: TRBJ1-5
clone_size: few
d_call: NA
v_call: TRBV6-2/TRBV6-3
cdr3_nt: TGTGCCAGCAGCCCTCGGACACCGTCGTACAATCAGCCCCAGCATTTT
cdr3_aa: CASSPRTPSYNQPQHF